This T cell receptor (beta chain) is from a study of vaccination and CD4 T cells after COVID-19. A remark on this clonotype: Its specificity is unknown.

With the Oncomine TCR Beta short-read assay, DNA from cultured CD4+ T cells was sequenced. TCRdb re-called the PCR reads with MiXCR, one entry per CDR3 protein. Of around 21,000 distinct CDR3 sequences in the sample, less than 60% were seen once. V lost 6 bases and J lost 3, with 17 bases in between. Germline CDR1 reads LNHDA; CDR2 reads SQIVND (reference sequence). CDR3 length: 15 amino acids. Treatment given: approximately nine-day PBMC culture with coronavirus spike peptide pools or control peptides (ViraFEST assay). The sample here was CD4+ T cells from blood, cultured in vitro, taken after SARS-CoV-2 vaccination. The gene calls are TRBV19 and TRBJ1-1; D is undetermined. The clonotype was recovered from a human donor who had recovered from COVID-19. CDR3 sequence reads: CASSHRPVRYTEAFF. The CDR3 DNA sequence: TGTGCCAGTAGCCACCGCCCGGTTCGGTACACTGAAGCTTTCTTT. The entire variable domain, with the rest obtained from reference TRBV19 and TRBJ1-1, is as follows: DGGITQSPKYLFRKEGQNVTLSCEQNLNHDAMYWYRQDPGQGLRLIYYSQIVNDFQKGDIAEGYSVSREKKESFPLTVTSAQKNPTAFYLCASSHRPVRYTEAFFGQGTRLTVV.